This T cell receptor (beta chain) originates from a study of monozygotic twins with inflammatory bowel disease. The study's findings and limits: The study found lower TCRbeta diversity (inverse Simpson) in IBD patients than in healthy co-twins. Differing T cell subtypes remained indistinguishable.

The CDR3 spans 13 residues. The germline V gene encodes CDR1 DFQATT and CDR2 SNEGSKA (reference sequence). As to this clonotype: The antigen is not known.

TCRdb reprocessed the 5' RACE reads, keeping one entry per CDR3 protein, no DNA. The data include hundreds of thousands of distinct CDR3 sequences; the top ten clones carry 2% to 3%. What was sequenced was blood. The clonotype was recovered from a human donor with ulcerative colitis or Crohn's disease, or a healthy co-twin of an affected twin (not recorded which). The chain links TRBV20-1 to TRBJ1-1. The CDR3 region is CSATGEASTEAFF.